Each of the 4 T cell receptor beta chains below was sequenced from the same sample in a study of blood T cell repertoires in COVID-19. The protocol was immunoSEQ multiplex PCR, while the TCRdb copy is restricted to in-frame clones and leaves out a portion. The table records 35,000 to 45,000 clones, around 86% of them present only once. The sequenced sample consisted of peripheral blood. These receptors originate from a human donor in a cohort sampled during active COVID-19.

This chain joins TRBV5-1 and TRBJ2-7, with D possibly being TRBD1 (5 bases). V lost 3 bases, J lost 0 bases, and 13 bases lay in between. The germline gives CDR1 SGHRS, CDR2 YFSETQ. This CDR3 is 15 amino acids long. Here the CDR3 DNA reads TGCGCCAGCAGCTCAGACAGTTTTAGCTCCTACGAGCAGTACTTC. This encodes CASSSDSFSSYEQYF.

This clone was seen once. The chain has TRBV19 and TRBJ1-6; 8 bases are shared with TRBD1. CDR1 is LNHDA, CDR2 SQIVND, per germline (reference sequence). The CDR3 covers 15 residues. Trimming took 5 bases from V and 7 from J; bases not matched to a gene: 7. CDR3 coding DNA: TGTGCCAGTAGTCCCAAGACAGGGGTGAATTCACCCCTCCACTTT. As protein: CASSPKTGVNSPLHF.

This chain uses TRBV5-6 with TRBJ1-2, with D maybe TRBD1 (6 bases). V gave up 0 bases and J gave up 10 bases, with 16 bases separating them. This CDR3 is 14 amino acids long. Per germline, CDR1 SGHDT and CDR2 YYEEEE. The CDR3 sequence: CASSLGTEVTAYTF. Here the CDR3 DNA reads TGTGCCAGCAGCTTGGGGACAGAGGTAACTGCCTACACCTTC.

This chain connects TRBV16 to TRBJ1-5; 7 bases agree with TRBD1. Germline-derived CDR1 and CDR2 are KGHSY and FQNENV. V gave up 3 bases and J gave up 4 bases; unmatched junction bases: 6. The CDR3 contains 15 residues. The CDR3 region has the DNA TGTGCCAGCAGCCAGAGCAGGGGGGAGAATCAGCCCCAGCATTTT. The encoded protein is CASSQSRGENQPQHF. The variable domain in full, with the rest retrieved from reference TRBV16 and TRBJ1-5, is GEEVAQTPKHLVRGEGQKAKLYCAPIKGHSYVFWYQQVLKNEFKFLISFQNENVFDETGMPKERFSAKCLPNSPCSLEIQATKLEDSAVYFCASSQSRGENQPQHFGDGTRLSIL.